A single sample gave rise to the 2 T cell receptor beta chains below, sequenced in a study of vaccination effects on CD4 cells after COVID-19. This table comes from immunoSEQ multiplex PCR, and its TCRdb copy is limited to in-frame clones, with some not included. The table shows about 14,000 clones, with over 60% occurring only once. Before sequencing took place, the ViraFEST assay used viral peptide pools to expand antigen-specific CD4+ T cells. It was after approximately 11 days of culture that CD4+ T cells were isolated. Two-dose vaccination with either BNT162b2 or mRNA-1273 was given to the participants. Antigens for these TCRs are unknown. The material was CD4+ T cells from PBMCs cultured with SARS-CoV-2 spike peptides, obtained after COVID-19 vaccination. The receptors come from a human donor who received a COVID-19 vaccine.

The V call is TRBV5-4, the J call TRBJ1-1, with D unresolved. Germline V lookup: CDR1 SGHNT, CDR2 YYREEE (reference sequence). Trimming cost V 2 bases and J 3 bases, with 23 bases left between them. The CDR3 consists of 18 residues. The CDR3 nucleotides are TGTGCCAGCAGCTTCTTTATCCCGGGCCAGTATATGGACACTGAAGCTTTCTTT. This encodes CASSFFIPGQYMDTEAFF. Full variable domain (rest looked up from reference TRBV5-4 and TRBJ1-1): ETGVTQSPTHLIKTRGQQVTLRCSSQSGHNTVSWYQQALGQGPQFIFQYYREEENGRGNFPPRFSGLQFPNYSSELNVNALELDDSALYLCASSFFIPGQYMDTEAFFGQGTRLTVV.

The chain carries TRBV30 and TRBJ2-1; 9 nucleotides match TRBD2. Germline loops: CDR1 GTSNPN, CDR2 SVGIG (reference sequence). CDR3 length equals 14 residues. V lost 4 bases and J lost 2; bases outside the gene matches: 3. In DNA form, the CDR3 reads TGTGCCTGGAATCCTAGCGGGGCCTACAATGAGCAGTTCTTC. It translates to CAWNPSGAYNEQFF.